This T cell receptor (beta chain) is drawn from a study of CD8 T cells in ankylosing spondylitis. Study findings and constraints: For ankylosing spondylitis blood, a TCR beta motif of seven to nine highly homologous variants appeared characteristic. Matched ankylosing spondylitis synovial fluid reportedly showed significant enrichment of disease-linked clones. As for the disease-linked clones, they showed a CD8+ phenotype and occurred at relatively low frequencies in peripheral blood. Earlier literature documents some of the motif variants in reactive arthritis synovial fluid and blood.

Each CDR3 protein gets one entry after TCRdb re-called the 5' RACE reads with MiXCR. This sample carries some 250,000 distinct CDR3 sequences, roughly 25% of them seen once, and the ten largest clones take less than 0.75%. CDR3 length: 12 residues. Germline lookup yields CDR1 SQVTM and CDR2 ANQGSEA. The V gene end was trimmed by 6 bases and the J gene end by 2 bases; junction bases not matched to a gene: 3. This clonotype is a singleton in its sample. What it recognizes is unknown. What was sequenced was blood, either unsorted or a sorted T cell fraction (not recorded which). The chain is built from TRBV29-1 and TRBJ2-7; TRBD1 matches 8 bases. The TCR comes from a male donor with ankylosing spondylitis or in good health (not recorded which). The CDR3 sequence: CSVATGAYEQYF. The CDR3 nucleotides are TGCAGCGTCGCGACAGGGGCCTACGAGCAGTACTTC.